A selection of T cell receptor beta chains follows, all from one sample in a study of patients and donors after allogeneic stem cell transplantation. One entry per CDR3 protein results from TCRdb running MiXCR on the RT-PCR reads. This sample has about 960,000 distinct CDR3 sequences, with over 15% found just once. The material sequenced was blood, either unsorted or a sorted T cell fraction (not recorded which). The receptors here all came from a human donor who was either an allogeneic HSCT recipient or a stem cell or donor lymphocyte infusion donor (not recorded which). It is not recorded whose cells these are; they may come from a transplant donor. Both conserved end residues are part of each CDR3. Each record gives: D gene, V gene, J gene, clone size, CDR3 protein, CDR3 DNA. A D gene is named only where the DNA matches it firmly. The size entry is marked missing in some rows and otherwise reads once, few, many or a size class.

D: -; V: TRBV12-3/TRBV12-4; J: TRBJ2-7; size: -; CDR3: CASTQAGLVEQYF; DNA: TGTGCCAGCACCCAAGCCGGGCTAGTTGAGCAGTACTTC
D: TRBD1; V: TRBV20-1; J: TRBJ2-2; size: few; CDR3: CSAHRDRGTGELFF; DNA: TGCAGTGCTCACCGGGACAGGGGCACCGGGGAGCTGTTTTTT
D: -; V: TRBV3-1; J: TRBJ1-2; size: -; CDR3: CASSPQGHYGYTF; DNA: TGTGCCAGCAGCCCGCAGGGGCACTATGGCTACACCTTC
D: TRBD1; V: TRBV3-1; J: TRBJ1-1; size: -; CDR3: CASSRGQGSEAFF; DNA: TGTGCCAGCAGCCGGGGACAGGGGAGCGAAGCTTTCTTT
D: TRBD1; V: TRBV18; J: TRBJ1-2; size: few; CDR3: CASSPRQGHGYTF; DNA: TGTGCCAGCTCACCCCGACAGGGACATGGCTACACCTTC
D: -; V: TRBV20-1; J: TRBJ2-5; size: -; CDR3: CSARSGDSIEETQYF; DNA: TGCAGTGCTAGGTCCGGGGATAGTATTGAAGAGACCCAGTACTTC
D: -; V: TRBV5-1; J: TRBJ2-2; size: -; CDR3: CASSTPGGASSRELFF; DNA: TGCGCCAGCAGCACCCCCGGGGGAGCGAGCTCTAGGGAGCTGTTTTTT
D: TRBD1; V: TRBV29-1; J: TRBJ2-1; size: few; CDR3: CSVEGGQYNEQFF; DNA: TGCAGCGTGGAAGGGGGACAGTACAATGAGCAGTTCTTC
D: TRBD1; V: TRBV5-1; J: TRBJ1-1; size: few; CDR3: CASSEWDREDTEAFF; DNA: TGCGCCAGCAGCGAGTGGGACAGGGAAGACACTGAAGCTTTCTTT
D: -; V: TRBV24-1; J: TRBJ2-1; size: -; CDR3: CATGEQSSYNEQFF; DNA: TGTGCCACCGGGGAGCAGAGCTCCTACAATGAGCAGTTCTTC
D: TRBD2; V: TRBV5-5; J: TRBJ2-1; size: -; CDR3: CASSRGTSGSNAHEQFF; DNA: TGTGCCAGCAGCCGTGGGACTAGCGGGTCAAACGCGCATGAGCAGTTCTTC
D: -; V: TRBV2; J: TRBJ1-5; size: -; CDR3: CASSDLEVSYSNQPQHF; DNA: TGTGCCAGCAGTGATCTAGAGGTGTCCTATAGCAATCAGCCCCAGCATTTT
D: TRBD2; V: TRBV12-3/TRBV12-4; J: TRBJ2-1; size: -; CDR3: CASSYGGYSYNEQFF; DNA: TGTGCCAGCAGCTACGGGGGGTACTCCTACAATGAGCAGTTCTTC
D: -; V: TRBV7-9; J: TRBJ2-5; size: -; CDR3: CASSLFPDPPYQETQYF; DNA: TGTGCCAGCAGCCTATTCCCGGACCCACCGTACCAAGAGACCCAGTACTTC
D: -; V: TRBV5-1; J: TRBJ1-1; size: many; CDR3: CASSLVTVREAFF; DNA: TGCGCCAGCAGCTTGGTAACAGTCCGTGAAGCTTTCTTT
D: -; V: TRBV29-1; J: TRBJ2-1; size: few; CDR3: CSVETGNFNEQFF; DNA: TGCAGCGTTGAAACAGGGAACTTCAATGAGCAGTTCTTC
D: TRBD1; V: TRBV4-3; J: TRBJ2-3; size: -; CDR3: CASSQGQGIGTDTQYF; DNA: TGCGCCAGCAGCCAGGGACAGGGGATTGGAACAGATACGCAGTATTTT
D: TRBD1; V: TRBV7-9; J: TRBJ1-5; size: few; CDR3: CASSYETGGVFQPQHF; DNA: TGTGCCAGCAGCTACGAGACAGGGGGCGTTTTTCAGCCCCAGCATTTT
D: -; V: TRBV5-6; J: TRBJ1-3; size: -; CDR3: CATGIGSISGNTIYF; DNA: TGTGCCACCGGTATCGGCAGTATCTCTGGAAACACCATATATTTT
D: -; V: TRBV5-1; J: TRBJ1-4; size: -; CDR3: CASSQPSREKLFF; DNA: TGCGCCAGCAGCCAACCTTCTCGTGAAAAACTGTTTTTT
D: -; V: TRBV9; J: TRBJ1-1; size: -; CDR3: CASSPQTEAFF; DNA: TGTGCCAGCAGCCCCCAAACTGAAGCTTTCTTT
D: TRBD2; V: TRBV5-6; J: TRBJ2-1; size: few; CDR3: CASSLYGGYNEQFF; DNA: TGTGCCAGCAGCTTGTACGGGGGGTACAATGAGCAGTTCTTC
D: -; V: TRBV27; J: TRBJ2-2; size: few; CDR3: CASALSPGKPGELFF; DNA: TGTGCCAGCGCATTGTCGCCTGGGAAACCCGGGGAGCTGTTTTTT
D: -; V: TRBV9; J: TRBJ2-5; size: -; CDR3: CASSAAPGVQETQYF; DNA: TGTGCCAGCAGCGCAGCCCCAGGCGTTCAAGAGACCCAGTACTTC
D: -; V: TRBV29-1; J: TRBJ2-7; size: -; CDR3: CSVEGRGGDEQYF; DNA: TGCAGCGTTGAAGGACGGGGCGGAGACGAGCAGTACTTC
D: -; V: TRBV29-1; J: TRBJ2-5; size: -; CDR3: CSVGGRETQYF; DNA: TGCAGCGTTGGAGGTCGGGAGACCCAGTACTTC
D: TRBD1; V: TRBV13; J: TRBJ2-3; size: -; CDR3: CASSLARTGGRTDTQYF; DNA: TGTGCCAGCAGCTTAGCCCGGACAGGGGGCCGCACAGATACGCAGTATTTT
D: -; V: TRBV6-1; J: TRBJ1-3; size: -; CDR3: CASRQEVGNTIYF; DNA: TGTGCCAGCAGGCAGGAGGTCGGAAACACCATATATTTT